The next 27 T cell receptor beta chains were all read from a single sample in a study of T cell responses to AZD1222 COVID-19 vaccine. Generated by immunoSEQ multiplex PCR, the TCRdb table keeps only in-frame clones and is missing some. This table holds 90,000 to 120,000 clones, roughly 90% found once. The sample here was peripheral blood, taken on day 0 of AZD1222 vaccination. Receptors were obtained from an adult in good health.

This chain links TRBV28 with TRBJ1-1, with D uncertain. Germline V gene data show CDR1 as MDHEN and CDR2 as SYDVKM. This CDR3 spans 15 amino acids. Trimming took off 6 bases at V and 1 base at J, with 15 bases between the two ends. As DNA, the CDR3 is TGTGCCAGCAGAACCAACCACGGAGCGAACACTGAAGCTTTCTTT. The encoded protein is CASRTNHGANTEAFF.

The rearrangement uses TRBV11-2 and TRBJ2-5; no clear D gene. The CDR3 runs 13 residues. The germline V gene has CDR1 SGHAT and CDR2 FQNNGV. The V end was cut by 0 bases, the J end by 4 bases, with 6 bases between. This CDR3 reads CASSLERTETQYF. CDR3 coding DNA: TGTGCCAGCAGCTTAGAAAGGACAGAGACCCAGTACTTC.

The chain combines TRBV12-3 or TRBV12-4 with TRBJ1-2, with no clear D. The CDR3 runs to 12 residues. V was cut by 2 bases and J by 6 bases, with 7 bases left in between. This CDR3 reads CASSLTENGYTF. CDR3 nucleotide sequence: TGTGCCAGCAGTTTAACGGAGAATGGCTACACCTTC.

This clone was observed a single time. The rearrangement joins TRBV7-5 to TRBJ1-3; the table's TRBD1 call for D was not verified on the DNA. TRBV7-5 is deemed a pseudogene. This CDR3 spans 17 amino acids. CDR3 nucleotides: TGTGCCAGAAGCTTAAATATGGCAGAAAACTCTGGAAACACCATATATTTT. As protein: CARSLNMAENSGNTIYF.

This chain joins TRBV9 and TRBJ2-1; D call uncertain. Trimming removed 3 bases from V and 0 bases from J, with 10 bases in between. Per germline, CDR1 SGDLS and CDR2 YYNGEE. This CDR3 has 15 residues. DNA of the CDR3: TGTGCCAGCAGCGCCCAGCCCAGCTCCTACAATGAGCAGTTCTTC. Protein: CASSAQPSSYNEQFF.

The chain carries TRBV11-2 and TRBJ2-7; D gene uncertain. CDR3 size: 12 residues. Germline V CDR1 and CDR2: SGHAT, FQNNGV. V lost 2 bases to trimming and J lost 6 bases, with 8 bases between them. CDR3 region: CASSLRRREQYF. Here the CDR3 DNA reads TGTGCCAGCAGCTTACGGCGGCGCGAGCAGTACTTC.

The V call is TRBV5-4, the J call TRBJ1-6, with TRBD1 identical over 8 bases. CDR1 SGHNT and CDR2 YYREEE come from the germline V gene (reference sequence). V lost 4 bases, J lost 6 bases, and 3 bases stayed unmatched. This CDR3 spans 14 amino acids. CDR3 nucleotides: TGTGCCAGCAGCCGGGACAGGCCTAATTCACCCCTCCACTTT. Translating it yields CASSRDRPNSPLHF. The full variable domain, in which reference TRBV5-4 and TRBJ1-6 provide the parts outside the CDR3, is ETGVTQSPTHLIKTRGQQVTLRCSSQSGHNTVSWYQQALGQGPQFIFQYYREEENGRGNFPPRFSGLQFPNYSSELNVNALELDDSALYLCASSRDRPNSPLHFGNGTRLTVT.

This clone was seen more than once but under ten times. CDR3 coding DNA: TGTGCCATCAGTGAGTCGGTCGGCATCGGGCCGTGGCAGTTCTTC. This codes for CAISESVGIGPWQFF. The V and J genes are TRBV10-3 and TRBJ2-1; D remains ambiguous. Germline V lookup: CDR1 ENHRY, CDR2 SYGVKD. V lost 0 bases and J lost 12, with 18 bases in between. The CDR3 covers 15 residues.

This clone was observed a handful of times. The V call is TRBV2, the J call TRBJ2-3; no firm D call. The V end was cut by 1 base, the J end by 3 bases, with 5 bases between. The CDR3 length is 13 residues. Germline CDR1 and CDR2: SNHLY and FYNNEI. The DNA of the CDR3 is TGTGCCAGCAGTGAAGTGGGGACAGATACGCAGTATTTT. Its translation is CASSEVGTDTQYF.

The chain recombines TRBV28 with TRBJ2-2, with D possibly matching TRBD1 (6 bases). Trimming cost V 10 bases and J 4 bases, with 16 bases left between them. CDR1 is MDHEN, CDR2 SYDVKM, per germline. The CDR3 covers 14 residues. The CDR3 loop is CATLRAGVTGELFF. The CDR3 DNA reads TGTGCCACCTTACGAGCAGGGGTCACCGGGGAGCTGTTTTTT.

This rearrangement joins TRBV27 to TRBJ1-4, with D hard to call. Trimming shortened V by 4 bases and J by 8 bases, and 14 bases separated the two germline ends. Germline V gives CDR1 MNHEY, CDR2 SMNVEV (reference sequence). This CDR3 is 14 amino acids long. The CDR3 DNA follows: TGTGCCAGCAGTTCCGCGGACCATGGCGAAAAACTGTTTTTT. Translated, it gives CASSSADHGEKLFF.

This clone was found once. V gene TRBV28 combines with J gene TRBJ2-3, with 8 bases lining up with TRBD2. CDR3 length equals 14 residues. Germline V lookup: CDR1 MDHEN, CDR2 SYDVKM. With 4 bases clipped from V and 3 bases from J, the junction kept 3 bases outside the gene matches. The chain's CDR3 is CASSSAGATDTQYF. CDR3 bases: TGTGCCAGCAGTTCAGCGGGAGCAACAGATACGCAGTATTTT.

The chain couples TRBV28 to TRBJ2-7; 9 positions agree with TRBD2. The CDR3 has 15 residues. The junction had 11 bases not matched to a gene; V was cut back by 10 bases and J by 1 base. Germline assignment: CDR1 MDHEN and CDR2 SYDVKM. CDR3 DNA: TGTGCCACCCGACTAGCGGTTTCCATGTCCTACGAGCAGTACTTC. It encodes CATRLAVSMSYEQYF.

This chain connects TRBV7-2 to TRBJ1-1; D is ambiguous. The germline V gene encodes CDR1 SGHTA and CDR2 FQGNSA. The CDR3 extends over 13 amino acids. The ends were cut back, 2 bases at V and 2 bases at J, with 6 bases in the middle. The CDR3 reads CASSLMRNTEAFF. DNA of the CDR3: TGTGCCAGCAGCTTAATGAGAAACACTGAAGCTTTCTTT. The full variable domain, its missing parts supplied by reference TRBV7-2 and TRBJ1-1, is GAGVSQSPSNKVTEKGKDVELRCDPISGHTALYWYRQSLGQGLEFLIYFQGNSAPDKSGLPSDRFSAERTGGSVSTLTIQRTQQEDSAVYLCASSLMRNTEAFFGQGTRLTVV.

This clone was seen a few times. The genes are TRBV6-5 and TRBJ1-1; no clear D gene. CDR1 and CDR2 from the germline V gene are MNHEY and SVGAGI. The length of the CDR3 is 13 residues. The V and J ends lost 5 bases and 0 bases respectively, with 7 bases between them. This CDR3 reads CASSPFMNTEAFF. The DNA of the CDR3 is TGTGCCAGCAGTCCCTTTATGAACACTGAAGCTTTCTTT.

The genes are TRBV3-1 (or the pseudogene TRBV3-2) and TRBJ2-2; 8 positions agree with TRBD2. The CDR3 covers 16 residues. Germline V lookup: CDR1 LGHDT, CDR2 YNNKEL (reference sequence). V lost 7 bases, J lost 7 bases, and 14 bases stayed unmatched. The CDR3 nucleotides read TGTGCCAGCACCCCAGGCACTAGCGGAAGGGTCGGGGAGCTGTTTTTT. The encoded protein is CASTPGTSGRVGELFF.

The genes are TRBV28 and TRBJ2-7; maybe TRBD2 (6 bases). The germline V gene encodes CDR1 MDHEN and CDR2 SYDVKM. CDR3 length equals 11 residues. Trimming pared 5 bases from V and 6 bases from J, leaving 8 bases between. The DNA for the CDR3 is TGTGCCAGCAGTACTAGCCTCGAGCAGTACTTC. Encoded protein: CASSTSLEQYF.

This clone was seen more than once but under ten times. The rearrangement links TRBV2 to TRBJ2-7, with 11 bases aligning to TRBD2. The germline gives CDR1 SNHLY, CDR2 FYNNEI. J lost 0 bases, V lost 3 bases, and 7 bases had no gene match. This CDR3 is 17 amino acids long. CDR3 in amino acids: CASSDTSGGGGSYEQYF. The CDR3 nucleotides read TGTGCCAGCAGTGACACTAGCGGGGGAGGCGGCTCCTACGAGCAGTACTTC.

The chain joins TRBV27 to TRBJ2-7; D may be TRBD1 or TRBD2 (5 bases each). Germline V CDR1 and CDR2: MNHEY, SMNVEV (reference sequence). V was trimmed by 3 bases and J by 1 base, leaving 10 bases between them. The CDR3 has 14 residues. CDR3 DNA: TGTGCCAGCAGTTTTGAGGGGTTATCCTACGAGCAGTACTTC. Protein product: CASSFEGLSYEQYF.

V gene TRBV6-6 combines with J gene TRBJ2-3; TRBD2 aligns across 13 bases. The germline gives CDR1 MNHNY, CDR2 SVGAGI (reference sequence). The CDR3 loop spans 16 amino acids. V lost 2 bases and J lost 2; bases outside the gene matches: 1. CDR3 DNA: TGTGCCAGCAGTTACGGGACTAGCGGGAACACAGATACGCAGTATTTT. Its translation: CASSYGTSGNTDTQYF.

The genes are TRBV28 and TRBJ2-3, with 9 bases fitting TRBD1. CDR3 length equals 15 residues. The germline CDR1 and CDR2 sequences are MDHEN and SYDVKM. V was clipped by 6 bases and J by 3 bases; unmatched bases: 7. The CDR3 sequence is CASSPADRGTDTQYF. The CDR3 coding sequence is TGTGCCAGCAGCCCGGCCGACAGGGGGACAGATACGCAGTATTTT.

The chain is built from TRBV2 and TRBJ2-1; 12 bases are shared with TRBD2. The junction had 7 bases not matched to a gene; V was cut back by 5 bases and J by 5 bases. The V gene's germline CDR1 is SNHLY and CDR2 FYNNEI. This CDR3 comprises 16 residues. In nucleotides, the CDR3 is TGTGCCAGCAGTTACGGACTAGCGGGGAAGGACAATGAGCAGTTCTTC. Encoded protein: CASSYGLAGKDNEQFF.

This rearrangement joins TRBV24-1 to TRBJ1-5; TRBD1 matches 7 bases. V was clipped by 5 bases and J by 8 bases; unmatched bases: 11. CDR3 length equals 15 residues. Per the germline V gene, CDR1 is KGHDR and CDR2 is SFDVKD. The CDR3 nucleotides are TGTGCCACCAGTGTTGGCAGGGGGACAGAGGAGCCCCAGCATTTT. This codes for CATSVGRGTEEPQHF.

This chain joins TRBV24-1 and TRBJ2-5; D is uncertain. This CDR3 region has 13 residues. With 7 bases removed from V and 2 bases from J, the gap between germline ends came to 10 bases. The germline CDR1 and CDR2 sequences are KGHDR and SFDVKD. DNA for the CDR3: TGTGCCACCAGCACAACGATTCAAGAGACCCAGTACTTC. It codes for CATSTTIQETQYF.

The rearrangement joins TRBV5-6 to TRBJ2-2, with no clear D. The CDR3 has 13 amino acids. Trimming cost V 0 bases and J 5 bases, with 5 bases left between them. Germline assignment: CDR1 SGHDT and CDR2 YYEEEE. The DNA of the CDR3 is TGTGCCAGCAGCTTGGGAATAACCGGGGAGCTGTTTTTT. Translating it yields CASSLGITGELFF.

V usage is TRBV7-2 and J usage is TRBJ2-1; TRBD2 agrees at 7 bases. CDR1 is SGHTA, CDR2 FQGNSA, per germline. This CDR3 region has 16 residues. Trimming cost V 1 base and J 5 bases; bases outside gene matches: 8. CDR3 residues: CASSLVRLAANNEQFF. Here the CDR3 DNA reads TGTGCCAGCAGCTTAGTGCGGCTAGCGGCTAACAATGAGCAGTTCTTC.

The rearrangement joins TRBV7-9 to TRBJ1-5, with 11 bases matching TRBD1. The V and J ends lost 1 base and 6 bases, in that order; junction bases with no gene match: 2. Germline CDR1 reads SEHNR; CDR2 reads FQNEAQ (reference sequence). The CDR3 spans 15 residues. The CDR3 bases are TGTGCCAGCAGCTTAGGGACAGGGGGCCTTCAGCCCCAGCATTTT. Its protein is CASSLGTGGLQPQHF.